The 10 T cell receptor beta chains reported below all come from one sample, sequenced in a study of T cells after yellow fever vaccination. TCRdb used MiXCR to reprocess the 5' RACE reads, holding one entry per CDR3 protein. Of 300,000 to 400,000 distinct CDR3 sequences in the sample, about 10% were seen once. The starting material was CD4+ T cells sorted from PBMCs, obtained 45 days after the yellow fever booster vaccination. The receptor source for this set is a man aged 18 to 30 who received the YFV17D yellow fever vaccine.

The chain uses TRBV30 and TRBJ1-2; 7 nucleotides align to TRBD1. In germline, CDR1 is GTSNPN, CDR2 SVGIG (reference sequence). Trimming took 4 bases from V and 5 from J; bases not matched to a gene: 10. CDR3 length equals 14 residues. The CDR3 DNA reads TGTGCCTGGACCTTCCTGGGACAGAATTATGGCTACACCTTC. As protein: CAWTFLGQNYGYTF.

In its sample, this clonotype was seen many times. The chain employs TRBV28 and TRBJ1-2; D is ambiguous. Germline-derived CDR1 and CDR2 are MDHEN and SYDVKM. The CDR3 is 14 amino acids. V was shortened by 1 base and J by 2 bases, with 8 bases between the two germline ends. The CDR3 nucleotides are TGTGCCAGCAGTTTATTATCAGGAAACTATGGCTACACCTTC. Protein product: CASSLLSGNYGYTF.

This clonotype was counted a few times. V and J are TRBV18 and TRBJ2-1; D is ambiguous. The V end lost 6 bases, the J end lost 5 bases, and 11 bases lay between the germline ends. Germline CDR1 and CDR2: KGHSH and LQKENI. This CDR3 is built from 13 residues. CDR3 region: CASSQQENNEQFF. In DNA, the CDR3 is TGTGCCAGCTCCCAGCAGGAGAACAATGAGCAGTTCTTC.

This clonotype was seen a few times. The chain has TRBV7-3 and TRBJ2-6, with D uncertain. The CDR3 spans 15 residues. Trimming shortened V by 3 bases and J by 1 base, and 7 bases separated the two germline ends. The germline V gene has CDR1 SGHTA and CDR2 FQGTGA. The CDR3 bases are TGTGCCAGCAGCTTTCCCGGGTCTGGGGCCAACGTCCTGACTTTC. This translates into CASSFPGSGANVLTF. The full variable domain, rest sourced from reference TRBV7-3 and TRBJ2-6, is GAGVSQTPSNKVTEKGKYVELRCDPISGHTALYWYRQSLGQGPEFLIYFQGTGAADDSGLPNDRFFAVRPEGSVSTLKIQRTERGDSAVYLCASSFPGSGANVLTFGAGSRLTVL.

This clonotype was counted only a few times. The gene calls are TRBV7-8 and TRBJ2-1; possible D gene TRBD2, 5 bases. The length of the CDR3 is 13 residues. V lost 5 bases and J lost 5, with 10 bases in between. Looked up from germline, CDR1 is SGHVS and CDR2 is FQNEAQ. The CDR3 protein is CASSRTRDNEQFF. The CDR3 DNA is TGTGCCAGCAGCCGAACTAGGGACAATGAGCAGTTCTTC.

This clonotype turned up a few times. This rearrangement joins TRBV11-2 to TRBJ1-6, with 7 bases aligning to TRBD1. The germline V gene has CDR1 SGHAT and CDR2 FQNNGV. V lost 5 bases, J lost 8 bases, and 12 bases stayed unmatched. The CDR3 is 16 amino acids. The DNA of the CDR3 is TGTGCCAGCAGCCCCCGCGCCGACAGGGAGCATTCACCCCTCCACTTT. Its protein product is CASSPRADREHSPLHF.

A few counts support this clonotype. V gene TRBV29-1 combines with J gene TRBJ1-4; 7 bases line up with TRBD1. This CDR3 is built from 14 residues. CDR1 and CDR2 from the germline V gene are SQVTM and ANQGSEA. The V and J ends lost 5 bases and 5 bases, in that order; junction bases with no gene match: 8. CDR3 bases: TGCAGCGTTTCCCCCAGGGGGAGGAATGAAAAACTGTTTTTT. As protein: CSVSPRGRNEKLFF.

The rearrangement joins TRBV5-4 to TRBJ2-2; 10 bases fit TRBD1. The V segment lost 4 bases and the J segment 5 bases; nucleotides outside the gene matches: 11. The CDR3 is 17 residues long. Germline loops: CDR1 SGHNT, CDR2 YYREEE (reference sequence). The CDR3: CASSLGTGDSGTGELFF. As DNA, the CDR3 is TGTGCCAGCAGCCTGGGGACAGGGGATTCGGGAACCGGGGAGCTGTTTTTT.

The rearrangement links TRBV7-2 to TRBJ1-2; D remains unclear. CDR3 length: 16 residues. V lost 5 bases, J lost 4 bases, and 20 bases lay in between. Germline CDR1 is SGHTA and CDR2 is FQGNSA. CDR3 sequence (DNA): TGTGCCAGCAGCCGACCTCCGGCTGGGCTCGGCTATGGCTACACCTTC. As protein: CASSRPPAGLGYGYTF. Full variable domain (rest looked up from reference TRBV7-2 and TRBJ1-2): GAGVSQSPSNKVTEKGKDVELRCDPISGHTALYWYRQSLGQGLEFLIYFQGNSAPDKSGLPSDRFSAERTGGSVSTLTIQRTQQEDSAVYLCASSRPPAGLGYGYTFGSGTRLTVV.

This chain connects TRBV4-3 to TRBJ2-2; 8 bases match TRBD1. V shed 3 bases and J 5 bases; nucleotides not matched to a gene: 5. CDR3 length: 15 amino acids. Germline V gene sequence: CDR1 LGHNA, CDR2 YSLEER. DNA of the CDR3: TGCGCCAGCAGCCAGGGGACAGGTGGGACCGGGGAGCTGTTTTTT. Residues: CASSQGTGGTGELFF.